This T cell receptor beta chain is from a study of blood T cell repertoires in COVID-19. Study context: There were acute and convalescent COVID-19 samples, and they came from the United States, Italy and Spain. PBMCs, B-cell-depleted T cells, or T cells provided the cDNA or gDNA that made up the material.

In the authors' workflow: By means of reference gene primer amplification, nucleated cell counts were estimated. TCRdb keeps only in-frame clones here, not all; method: immunoSEQ multiplex PCR. The V and J calls and clone size were taken over from that table, and D and trimming were inferred from the DNA. The data contain 200,000 to 300,000 clones, 70% to 90% of them singletons. While infection was still active, Seattle patients were enrolled and then followed longitudinally. The CDR3 loop spans 15 amino acids. V was clipped by 5 bases and J by 4 bases; unmatched bases: 4. Germline CDR1 is LNHDA and CDR2 is SQIVND (reference sequence).

The chain has TRBV19 and TRBJ2-1; TRBD2 agrees at 11 bases. Sample: peripheral blood. The TCR comes from a woman aged 30 to 39 with COVID-19, enrolled during active disease. The CDR3 DNA reads as TGTGCCAGTAGTTTAGCGGGAGGGCCTTACAATGAGCAGTTCTTC. This gives the protein CASSLAGGPYNEQFF.